The 22 T cell receptor beta chains in this list originate from one sample, sequenced in a study of blood T cells in healthy people across ages. Through a sample-barcoded 5' primer and a J-beta primer mix, a second PCR was run for roughly 6 to 11 cycles. TCRdb re-analysed the 5' RACE reads in MiXCR, keeping a single row per CDR3 protein. The sample lists some 1,800,000 distinct CDR3 sequences; roughly two fifths were seen once. The sequenced sample consisted of blood. These receptors all stem from a human donor in good health.

The chain is built from TRBV9 and TRBJ1-2; D uncertain. V was cut by 4 bases and J by 4 bases, with 14 bases left in between. This CDR3 comprises 14 residues. Germline CDR1 SGDLS, CDR2 YYNGEE. The DNA for the CDR3 is TGTGCCAGCAGCCTCCGCCCCAGCCCCTATGGCTACACCTTC. Translation gives CASSLRPSPYGYTF. Full variable domain (missing parts from reference TRBV9 and TRBJ1-2): DSGVTQTPKHLITATGQRVTLRCSPRSGDLSVYWYQQSLDQGLQFLIQYYNGEERAKGNILERFSAQQFPDLHSELNLSSLELGDSALYFCASSLRPSPYGYTFGSGTRLTVV.

This rearrangement joins TRBV5-1 to TRBJ2-1, with TRBD2 matching 10 bases. The CDR3 length is 16 residues. CDR1 SGHRS and CDR2 YFSETQ come from the germline V gene. V was clipped by 5 bases and J by 9 bases; unmatched bases: 14. The CDR3 reads CASSREAGGPSSEQFF. CDR3 DNA: TGCGCCAGCAGTCGGGAAGCGGGGGGGCCAAGTTCTGAGCAGTTCTTC.

The chain has TRBV20-1 and TRBJ1-5; no firm D call. Germline-derived CDR1 and CDR2 are DFQATT and SNEGSKA (reference sequence). Between the trimmed V and J ends, which lost 5 bases and 3 bases, there was a span of 11 bases. This CDR3 spans 13 amino acids. The CDR3 nucleotides read TGCAGTGCTGAAACCCAGAACAATCAGCCCCAGCATTTT. This translates into CSAETQNNQPQHF.

The chain carries TRBV12-3 or TRBV12-4 and TRBJ1-5; TRBD1 is a possible D gene (5 bases). This CDR3 comprises 16 residues. Trimming shortened V by 5 bases and J by 7 bases, and 21 bases separated the two germline ends. The CDR3 spells CASSLSGTIRGQPQHF. The CDR3 bases are TGTGCCAGCAGTCTGTCCGGGACCATAAGAGGACAGCCCCAGCATTTT.

The V and J genes are TRBV5-4 and TRBJ1-2; tentatively, D is TRBD1 (6 bases). Trimming stripped 4 bases from V and 5 bases from J, with 18 bases between. The germline V gene encodes CDR1 SGHNT and CDR2 YYREEE (reference sequence). This CDR3 comprises 15 residues. CDR3: CASSPRTVLSYGYTF. As DNA, the CDR3 is TGTGCCAGCAGCCCCAGGACAGTCCTATCGTATGGCTACACCTTC.

For this clonotype: The junction and the germline gene differ at one end; a read error may be behind it. The J gene is TRBJ1-2, the V gene TRBV6-6, with 7 bases identical to TRBD1. CDR1 MNHNY and CDR2 SVGAGI come from the germline V gene (reference sequence). CDR3 length: 13 residues. DNA for the CDR3: TGTGCCAGCAACGTAGACAGGGTGTATGGCCACACCTTC. Translating it yields CASNVDRVYGHTF.

This clonotype turned up a few times. The genes are TRBV7-3 and TRBJ2-1; 10 positions match TRBD2. This CDR3 comprises 16 residues. V gave up 3 bases and J gave up 7 bases; unmatched junction bases: 9. Germline CDR1 is SGHTA and CDR2 is FQGTGA. CDR3 nucleotide sequence: TGTGCCAGCAGCTTTGGTAGCGGGGGGTTCCTGAATGAGCAGTTCTTC. This gives the protein CASSFGSGGFLNEQFF.

V usage is TRBV12-3 or TRBV12-4 and J usage is TRBJ2-7, with a weak D call TRBD1 (6 bases). The CDR3 covers 14 residues. The ends were cut back, 2 bases at V and 6 bases at J, with 14 bases in the middle. The CDR3 loop is CASSLIARGVEQYF. The DNA for the CDR3 is TGTGCCAGCAGTTTAATAGCCAGGGGCGTCGAGCAGTACTTC.

This clonotype was detected many times. This chain connects TRBV12-3 or TRBV12-4 to TRBJ1-2; D is unresolved. The CDR3 has 13 residues. Trimming cost V 2 bases and J 4 bases, with 8 bases left between them. The CDR3 DNA sequence: TGTGCCAGCAGTTTACGCACCGTCTATGGCTACACCTTC. Translating it yields CASSLRTVYGYTF.

This clonotype was seen more than once but under ten times. This chain connects TRBV2 to TRBJ1-4; 8 bases match TRBD1. The CDR3 consists of 16 residues. V gave up 5 bases and J gave up 3 bases; unmatched junction bases: 8. CDR1 and CDR2 from the germline V gene are SNHLY and FYNNEI. CDR3 sequence (DNA): TGTGCCAGCAGTCTGGACAGGGTGGTAGCTAATGAAAAACTGTTTTTT. Protein product: CASSLDRVVANEKLFF.

This clonotype was detected only a few times. V and J are TRBV4-3 and TRBJ2-3, with 9 nucleotides matching TRBD2. The CDR3 spans 17 residues. Germline lookup yields CDR1 LGHNA and CDR2 YSLEER. Losses at the gene ends were 0 bases for V and 6 bases for J; bases not matched to a gene: 10. CDR3 DNA: TGCGCCAGCAGCCAAGAGACGGCGGGGGGGCCATGGGATACGCAGTATTTT. It translates to CASSQETAGGPWDTQYF.

V is TRBV7-2 and J is TRBJ2-3; D possibly corresponds to TRBD2 (6 bases). The V end lost 5 bases, the J end lost 0 bases, and 12 bases lay between the germline ends. This CDR3 has 15 amino acids. Germline CDR1 is SGHTA and CDR2 is FQGNSA. CDR3 nucleotides: TGTGCCAGCAGCATGACTAGGTCAAGCACAGATACGCAGTATTTT. The encoded protein is CASSMTRSSTDTQYF. The whole variable domain, filled in from reference TRBV7-2 and TRBJ2-3, reads GAGVSQSPSNKVTEKGKDVELRCDPISGHTALYWYRQSLGQGLEFLIYFQGNSAPDKSGLPSDRFSAERTGGSVSTLTIQRTQQEDSAVYLCASSMTRSSTDTQYFGPGTRLTVL.

This clonotype was seen a handful of times. The chain carries TRBV20-1 and TRBJ1-5; unclear D gene. The germline V gene has CDR1 DFQATT and CDR2 SNEGSKA (reference sequence). The V gene lost 0 bases and the J gene lost 0 bases, with 6 bases spanning the gap. This CDR3 comprises 14 residues. For the CDR3, the DNA is TGCAGTGCTAGAGAGGGAAGTAGCAATCAGCCCCAGCATTTT. Protein product: CSAREGSSNQPQHF.

V is TRBV27 and J is TRBJ1-2; perhaps TRBD1 as D (5 bases). This CDR3 is 15 amino acids long. Germline V gives CDR1 MNHEY, CDR2 SMNVEV (reference sequence). V lost 3 bases and J lost 8, with 19 bases in between. The CDR3 region has the DNA TGTGCCAGCAGTTTTACCAGGGAAGTATACTCGGGCTACACCTTC. Protein sequence: CASSFTREVYSGYTF.

Turning to this clonotype: The junction departs from germline at one end; a sequencing error may be responsible. The genes are TRBV20-1 and TRBJ1-1; D gene ambiguous. The germline gives CDR1 DFQATT, CDR2 SNEGSKA (reference sequence). The CDR3 runs 13 residues. The CDR3 loop reads CSARRDRFAEAFF. The CDR3 nucleotides are TGCAGTGCTAGAAGGGATCGATTCGCTGAGGCTTTCTTT.

In DNA form, the CDR3 reads TGTGCCAGCAGTCTATCGTTCGGGACAGGAGATGGTGGTGCCTATGGCTACACCTTC. Translating gives CASSLSFGTGDGGAYGYTF. V gene TRBV12-3 or TRBV12-4 combines with J gene TRBJ1-2; 8 nucleotides match TRBD1. After removal of 5 bases from V and 4 bases from J, the junction contained 21 bases not matched to a gene. The CDR3 loop spans 19 amino acids.

The rearrangement links TRBV20-1 to TRBJ2-3; 12 positions match TRBD2. The CDR3 extends over 17 amino acids. The ends lost 1 base at V and 2 bases at J; junction bases unmatched: 7. Germline V CDR1 and CDR2: DFQATT, SNEGSKA (reference sequence). In DNA, the CDR3 is TGCAGTGCTAGAGGTACAGGACTAGCGGGGAACACAGATACGCAGTATTTT. Its protein product is CSARGTGLAGNTDTQYF.

This clonotype was seen only a few times. The rearrangement joins TRBV12-3 or TRBV12-4 to TRBJ2-1; D remains unclear. The DNA end lines up better with TRBJ2-7; the J call may be wrong. CDR3 length: 13 residues. This chain's CDR3 is CASSLGSTGEQYF. The CDR3 DNA reads TGTGCCAGCAGTTTAGGCTCGACCGGTGAGCAGTACTTC.

The chain links TRBV5-1 to TRBJ2-5; TRBD1 or TRBD2 may be the D gene (6 bases each). The J call may be in error: the DNA end matches TRBJ2-7 better. This CDR3 comprises 14 residues. Germline V CDR1 and CDR2: SGHRS, YFSETQ. CDR3 bases: TGCGCCAGCAGGACAGGTACCGGGAGTGACGAGCAGTACTTC. Residues: CASRTGTGSDEQYF.

The chain's CDR3 is CASKQAQANYGYTF. CDR3 in DNA: TGTGCCAGCAAACAAGCCCAAGCTAACTATGGCTACACCTTC. The V gene is TRBV27, the J gene TRBJ1-2; no definite D call. The CDR3 is 14 amino acids. The germline V gene has CDR1 MNHEY and CDR2 SMNVEV (reference sequence). V was cut by 7 bases and J by 0 bases, with 12 bases left in between.

The chain couples TRBV29-1 to TRBJ1-1; D is uncertain. Germline V gene lookup returns CDR1 SQVTM and CDR2 ANQGSEA. The CDR3 length is 13 residues. V gave up 5 bases and J gave up 0 bases, with 10 bases separating them. DNA of the CDR3: TGCAGCGTTATGCGCCCTTTGAACACTGAAGCTTTCTTT. The encoded protein is CSVMRPLNTEAFF.

This clonotype was counted between two and nine times. This chain links TRBV27 with TRBJ2-1, with a weak D call TRBD1 (6 bases). The germline V gene has CDR1 MNHEY and CDR2 SMNVEV (reference sequence). The CDR3 is made up of 14 amino acids. V shed 11 bases and J shed 4 bases, with 18 bases lying between them. In nucleotides, the CDR3 is TGTGCCTCCCGAGGAAGGGGGATTTACAATGAGCAGTTCTTC. Amino acid sequence: CASRGRGIYNEQFF.